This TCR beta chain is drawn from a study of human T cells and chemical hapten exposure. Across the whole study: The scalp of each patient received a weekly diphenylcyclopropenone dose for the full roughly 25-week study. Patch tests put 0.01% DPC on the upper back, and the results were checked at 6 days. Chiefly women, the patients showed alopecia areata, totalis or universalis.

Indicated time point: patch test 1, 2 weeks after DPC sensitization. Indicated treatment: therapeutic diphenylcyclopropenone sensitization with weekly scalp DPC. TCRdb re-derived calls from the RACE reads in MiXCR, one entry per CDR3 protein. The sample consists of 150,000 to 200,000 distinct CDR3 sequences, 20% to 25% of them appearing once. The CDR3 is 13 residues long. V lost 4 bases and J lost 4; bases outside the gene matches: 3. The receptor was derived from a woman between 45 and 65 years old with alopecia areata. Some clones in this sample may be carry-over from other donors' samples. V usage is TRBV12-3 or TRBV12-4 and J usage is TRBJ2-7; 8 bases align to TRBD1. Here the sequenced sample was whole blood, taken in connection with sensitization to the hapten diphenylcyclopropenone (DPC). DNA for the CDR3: TGTGCCAGCAGTTCCCAGGGGGCGTACGAGCAGTACTTC. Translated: CASSSQGAYEQYF.